Each of the 22 T cell receptor beta chains below was sequenced from the same sample in a study of PD-1 blockade in classical Hodgkin lymphoma (dated by TCRdb to 2018 to 2021). Library construction relied on the immunoSEQ multiplex PCR assay. Held by TCRdb, this immuneACCESS table contains in-frame sequences only and omits some clones. Under half of the omission traces to an unresolved V gene where checked; the cause of the rest is unknown. The sample profile shows some 23,000 clones; over 75% of them were found once. Approximately 2.8% of the sample is taken by the ten largest. Taken with the paper, the label for time point translates to: cycle 4 day 1 (C4D1), after around six weeks of nivolumab. All trial patients had relapsed after autologous stem cell transplantation, with cohorts A, B and C differing in prior brentuximab vedotin exposure. A Miltenyi CD4+ T cell isolation kit was used for magnetic negative selection to purify CD4+ T cells from thawed PBMCs.

The specimen was CD4+ T cells from blood, collected before the fourth cycle of nivolumab. The source is a human donor with classical Hodgkin lymphoma.

This chain joins TRBV15 and TRBJ2-3; no firm D call. This CDR3 is 16 amino acids long. The V gene lost 0 bases and the J gene lost 9 bases, with 19 bases spanning the gap. Looked up from germline, CDR1 is LNHNV and CDR2 is YYDKDF (reference sequence). CDR3 protein: CATSRETSMRRITQYF. CDR3 coding DNA: TGTGCCACCAGCAGAGAGACAAGTATGCGCCGTATCACGCAGTATTTT.

This clone was seen more than once but under ten times. The chain carries TRBV30 and TRBJ1-1, with D maybe TRBD1 (5 bases). Germline V gene data show CDR1 as GTSNPN and CDR2 as SVGIG (reference sequence). This CDR3 is 13 amino acids long. V shed 5 bases and J shed 4 bases, with 14 bases lying between them. The CDR3 is CAWHLGGGTEAFF. As DNA, the CDR3 is TGTGCCTGGCACTTGGGGGGTGGCACTGAAGCTTTCTTT. The variable domain in full, completed from reference TRBV30 and TRBJ1-1, reads SQTIHQWPATLVQPVGSPLSLECTVEGTSNPNLYWYRQAAGRGLQLLFYSVGIGQISSEVPQNLSASRPQDRQFILSSKKLLLSDSGFYLCAWHLGGGTEAFFGQGTRLTVV.

V gene TRBV25-1 combines with J gene TRBJ1-2, with D perhaps TRBD1 (5 bases). V gave up 3 bases and J gave up 10 bases, with 18 bases separating them. CDR3 size: 14 residues. CDR1 is MGHDK, CDR2 SYGVNS, per germline. CDR3 in amino acids: CASSEAGTIQVYTF. DNA of the CDR3: TGTGCCAGCAGTGAGGCCGGGACCATCCAGGTCTACACCTTC.

The chain carries TRBV11-3 and TRBJ2-7, with 10 bases matching TRBD1. Germline values: CDR1 SGHNT, CDR2 YENEEA. V trimming: 3 bases; J trimming: 2 bases; junction bases outside the gene matches: 4. The CDR3 covers 15 residues. CDR3 amino acids: CASSFAGTGAYEQYF. CDR3 DNA: TGTGCCAGCAGCTTCGCCGGGACAGGGGCCTACGAGCAGTACTTC.

This chain joins TRBV6-1 and TRBJ1-5, with 7 bases matching TRBD1. This CDR3 has 15 residues. CDR1 MNHNS and CDR2 SASEGT come from the germline V gene. V lost 7 bases and J lost 3; bases outside the gene matches: 9. The CDR3 sequence is CASKSVTGANQPQHF. In DNA form, the CDR3 reads TGTGCCAGCAAGTCAGTCACAGGGGCCAATCAGCCCCAGCATTTT.

This clone was recorded only once. This rearrangement joins TRBV5-8 to TRBJ2-7; a weak D match, TRBD1 (5 bases). Germline V lookup: CDR1 SGHTS, CDR2 YDEGEE. This CDR3 has 13 residues. Trimming stripped 0 bases from V and 3 bases from J, with 7 bases between. The CDR3 DNA reads TGTGCCAGCAGCTTGGGACAGATCTACGAGCAGTACTTC. It encodes CASSLGQIYEQYF.

The gene calls are TRBV7-9 and TRBJ1-3, with unresolved D. Trimming cost V 6 bases and J 3 bases, with 9 bases left between them. Per germline, CDR1 SEHNR and CDR2 FQNEAQ (reference sequence). This CDR3 spans 13 amino acids. The CDR3 nucleotides read TGTGCCAGCAGACTACAAGTTGGAAACACCATATATTTT. It encodes CASRLQVGNTIYF.

V and J are TRBV4-2 and TRBJ2-4; the match to TRBD2 covers 12 bases. The V and J ends lost 0 bases and 1 base, in that order; junction bases with no gene match: 16. The germline V gene has CDR1 LGHNA and CDR2 YNFKEQ. This CDR3 region has 22 residues. The chain's CDR3 is CASSQDPRTSGAPQWAKNIQYF. The CDR3 DNA reads TGTGCCAGCAGCCAAGACCCCCGGACTAGCGGGGCCCCCCAGTGGGCCAAAAACATTCAGTACTTC.

The chain couples TRBV5-1 to TRBJ1-5, with 7 bases fitting TRBD1. The CDR3 is 13 amino acids. Trimming took 4 bases from V and 6 from J; bases not matched to a gene: 4. The V gene's germline CDR1 is SGHRS and CDR2 YFSETQ. CDR3 residues: CASSAGGSQPQHF. CDR3 nucleotide sequence: TGCGCCAGCAGCGCAGGGGGTAGTCAGCCCCAGCATTTT. The entire variable domain, with the rest obtained from reference TRBV5-1 and TRBJ1-5, is as follows: KAGVTQTPRYLIKTRGQQVTLSCSPISGHRSVSWYQQTPGQGLQFLFEYFSETQRNKGNFPGRFSGRQFSNSRSEMNVSTLELGDSALYLCASSAGGSQPQHFGDGTRLSIL.

CDR3 nucleotides: TGCGCCAGCAGCTTGGCTCCCGGGGGGGATGGCGAGCAGTACTTC. Translated, it gives CASSLAPGGDGEQYF. The chain recombines TRBV5-1 with TRBJ2-7; 8 bases are shared with TRBD2. This CDR3 comprises 15 residues. Germline CDR1 reads SGHRS; CDR2 reads YFSETQ. After removal of 0 bases from V and 6 bases from J, the junction contained 8 bases not matched to a gene.

The chain combines TRBV11-2 with TRBJ2-7; D perhaps matches TRBD1 (5 bases). The CDR3 length is 14 residues. Germline V lookup: CDR1 SGHAT, CDR2 FQNNGV. Trimming cost V 2 bases and J 3 bases, with 11 bases left between them. Written as DNA, the CDR3 is TGTGCCAGCAGCTTAACGAGTCAGGGCTACGAGCAGTACTTC. It translates to CASSLTSQGYEQYF.

The gene calls are TRBV6-5 and TRBJ1-2; 8 nucleotides line up with TRBD1. Per germline, CDR1 MNHEY and CDR2 SVGAGI. Trimming removed 0 bases from V and 8 bases from J; junction bases left unmatched: 8. The CDR3 runs 15 residues. The CDR3 spells CASSYSAGGHRGYTF. DNA for the CDR3: TGTGCCAGCAGTTACTCAGCAGGGGGCCACCGGGGCTACACCTTC.

V is TRBV19 and J is TRBJ1-5; no clear D. Per the germline V gene, CDR1 is LNHDA and CDR2 is SQIVND (reference sequence). The CDR3 sequence is 15 residues long. V was trimmed by 1 base and J by 10 bases, leaving 17 bases between them. The CDR3 DNA reads TGTGCCAGTAGTATAGGGGAGCGCCCTAGTGGCCCCCAGCATTTT. Amino acids: CASSIGERPSGPQHF.

The CDR3: CASSREWGPETQYF. In nucleotides, the CDR3 is TGTGCCAGCAGCCGAGAGTGGGGCCCAGAGACCCAGTACTTC. This chain uses TRBV7-8 with TRBJ2-5; D might be TRBD1 (5 bases). The V end lost 5 bases, the J end lost 4 bases, and 14 bases lay between the germline ends. Germline V CDR1 and CDR2: SGHVS, FQNEAQ. The CDR3 is 14 amino acids.

CDR3 protein: CASSPYDRAYGYTF. The CDR3 nucleotides are TGTGCCAGCAGCCCATACGACAGGGCCTATGGCTACACCTTC. The J gene is TRBJ1-2, the V gene TRBV14; the match to TRBD1 covers 7 bases. This CDR3 contains 14 residues. Germline V gene lookup returns CDR1 SGHDN and CDR2 FVKESK. V lost 4 bases and J lost 4; bases outside the gene matches: 6.

This clone appeared a single time. This chain connects TRBV5-1 to TRBJ1-1; D is perhaps TRBD1 (5 bases). The CDR3 runs to 14 residues. The V end lost 7 bases, the J end lost 0 bases, and 13 bases lay between the germline ends. CDR1 SGHRS and CDR2 YFSETQ come from the germline V gene. CDR3 in DNA: TGCGCCAGCTCCGGGGACCCCCTGAACACTGAAGCTTTCTTT. Translated: CASSGDPLNTEAFF.

The chain couples TRBV18 to TRBJ2-7; 10 bases line up with TRBD1. The CDR3 consists of 17 residues. Trimming cost V 0 bases and J 8 bases; bases outside gene matches: 13. Germline CDR1 KGHSH, CDR2 LQKENI. The CDR3 reads CASSPPFGQGDSVQQYF. CDR3 nucleotides: TGTGCCAGCTCACCACCCTTCGGACAGGGGGATTCGGTGCAGCAGTACTTC.

This clone was found once. V usage is TRBV30 and J usage is TRBJ1-1; no reliable D call. The CDR3 runs to 13 residues. Trimming took off 0 bases at V and 4 bases at J, with 9 bases between the two ends. Germline assignment: CDR1 GTSNPN and CDR2 SVGIG (reference sequence). In DNA form, the CDR3 reads TGTGCCTGGAGTGTTAGGGCGCTCACTGAAGCTTTCTTT. It yields the protein CAWSVRALTEAFF.

The V and J genes are TRBV2 and TRBJ2-1; 15 bases are shared with TRBD2. The trim removed 10 bases at V and 9 bases at J, leaving 10 bases unmatched. CDR1 is SNHLY and CDR2 is FYNNEI in the germline V gene. The CDR3 loop spans 15 amino acids. The CDR3 DNA follows: TGTGCCAACTCACGGACTAGCGGGGGGGCCGGTGAGCAGTTCTTC. As protein: CANSRTSGGAGEQFF.

The rearrangement links TRBV9 to TRBJ1-2; unclear D gene. Germline lookup yields CDR1 SGDLS and CDR2 YYNGEE. With 3 bases removed from V and 3 bases from J, the gap between germline ends came to 15 bases. There are 15 residues in the CDR3. In nucleotides, the CDR3 is TGTGCCAGCAGCGCCCCCGCAGACAACTACTATGGCTACACCTTC. This sequence encodes CASSAPADNYYGYTF.

J is TRBJ1-5 and V is TRBV28; D is unresolved. Deletions cut 5 bases from V and 0 bases from J, with 17 bases between. The CDR3 sequence is 17 residues long. Germline V lookup: CDR1 MDHEN, CDR2 SYDVKM. Here the CDR3 DNA reads TGTGCCAGCAGTCCGCCCGGTACCACCGATAGCAATCAGCCCCAGCATTTT. Its protein product is CASSPPGTTDSNQPQHF. The full variable domain, its missing parts supplied by reference TRBV28 and TRBJ1-5, is DVKVTQSSRYLVKRTGEKVFLECVQDMDHENMFWYRQDPGLGLRLIYFSYDVKMKEKGDIPEGYSVSREKKERFSLILESASTNQTSMYLCASSPPGTTDSNQPQHFGDGTRLSIL.

The chain uses TRBV7-9 and TRBJ2-7; D assignment may be TRBD1 or TRBD2 (7 bases each). The CDR3 runs to 14 residues. The germline gives CDR1 SEHNR, CDR2 FQNEAQ (reference sequence). The germline V and J ends were trimmed by 3 bases and 6 bases, with 15 bases remaining between them. In DNA form, the CDR3 reads TGTGCCAGCAGCTTCTGGGGGGAGGGGGCCGAGCAGTACTTC. This gives the protein CASSFWGEGAEQYF.